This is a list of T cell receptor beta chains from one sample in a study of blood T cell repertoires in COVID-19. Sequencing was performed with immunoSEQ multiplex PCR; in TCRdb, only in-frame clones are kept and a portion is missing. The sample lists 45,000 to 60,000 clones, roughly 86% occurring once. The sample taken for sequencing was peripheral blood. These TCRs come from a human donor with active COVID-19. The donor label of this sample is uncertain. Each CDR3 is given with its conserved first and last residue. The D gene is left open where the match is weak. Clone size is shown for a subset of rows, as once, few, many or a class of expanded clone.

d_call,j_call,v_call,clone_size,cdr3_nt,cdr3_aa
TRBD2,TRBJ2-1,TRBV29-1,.,TGCAGCGTCATGTTAGCGGGACACCCGGGTTATGAGCAGTTCTTC,CSVMLAGHPGYEQFF
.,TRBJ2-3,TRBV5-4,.,TGTGCCAGCAGCTTGGTGCAGGGCCCAGATACGCAGTATTTT,CASSLVQGPDTQYF
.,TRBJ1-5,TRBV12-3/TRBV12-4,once,TGTGCCAGCAGTTTAGCTCGGCAGCCCCAGCATTTT,CASSLARQPQHF
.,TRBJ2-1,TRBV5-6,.,TGTGCCAGCAGCCCGGGTAGTGTGCGGGGGCCCACAACCTACAATGAGCAGTTCTTC,CASSPGSVRGPTTYNEQFF
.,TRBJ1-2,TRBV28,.,TGTGCCAGCAGTGTTAAAAACTATGGCTACACCTTC,CASSVKNYGYTF
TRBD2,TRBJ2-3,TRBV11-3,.,TGTGCCAGCAGCAGAGCGGGAGGCATCACAGATACGCAGTATTTT,CASSRAGGITDTQYF
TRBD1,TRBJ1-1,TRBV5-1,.,TGCGCCAGCAGCTTGGGGGGGACAGCAAACACTGAAGCTTTCTTT,CASSLGGTANTEAFF
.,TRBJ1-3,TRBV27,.,TGTGCCAGCAGTGCCCGCACTCCCTACTCTGGAAACACCATATATTTT,CASSARTPYSGNTIYF
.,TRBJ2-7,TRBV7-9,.,TGTGCCAGCAGCTCCAACTACGAGCAGTACTTC,CASSSNYEQYF
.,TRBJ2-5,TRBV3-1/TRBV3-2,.,TGTGCCAGCAGCCAAGTCTTGGAGACCCAGTACTTC,CASSQVLETQYF
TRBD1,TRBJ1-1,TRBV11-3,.,TGTGCCAGCAGCCCCGAGGGGGCGAACACTGAAGCTTTCTTT,CASSPEGANTEAFF
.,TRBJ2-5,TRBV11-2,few,TGTGCCAGCAGAAGGCCGGGACAACGACAAGAGACCCAGTACTTC,CASRRPGQRQETQYF
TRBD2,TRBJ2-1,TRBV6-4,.,TGTGCCAGCAGTTACCAGCGGGGGGACAATGAGCAGTTCTTC,CASSYQRGDNEQFF
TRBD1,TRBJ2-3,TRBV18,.,TGTGCCAGCTCACCGCCGGAACAGGGGGGAGATACGCAGTATTTT,CASSPPEQGGDTQYF
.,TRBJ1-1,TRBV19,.,TGTGCCAGTAGTATATCCCACAGTACTGAAGCTTTCTTT,CASSISHSTEAFF
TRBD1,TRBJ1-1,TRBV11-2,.,TGTGCCAGCAGCTTAAGGGGGCGGCTCGAAGCTTTCTTT,CASSLRGRLEAFF
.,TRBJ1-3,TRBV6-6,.,TGTGCCAGCAGTACCACAGGGTTTGGAAACACCATATATTTT,CASSTTGFGNTIYF
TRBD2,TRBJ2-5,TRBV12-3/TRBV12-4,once,TGTGCCAGCAGTCCAGCGGGGGGGGAGACCCAGTACTTC,CASSPAGGETQYF
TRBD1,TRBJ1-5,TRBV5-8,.,TGTGCCAGCAGCTCGGGACAGGGGGCTAATGGCGGCAATCAGCCCCAGCATTTT,CASSSGQGANGGNQPQHF
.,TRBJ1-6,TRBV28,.,TGTGCCAGCAGTTTAATCGGCACGACAAATTCACCCCTCCACTTT,CASSLIGTTNSPLHF
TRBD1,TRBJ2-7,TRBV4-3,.,TGCGCCAGCAGCCGAGACAGGGACTACGAGCAGTACTTC,CASSRDRDYEQYF
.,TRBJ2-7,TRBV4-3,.,TGCGCCAGCAGCCAGGGCCAGGGGGGTTCCTACGAGCAGTACTTC,CASSQGQGGSYEQYF
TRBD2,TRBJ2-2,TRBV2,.,TGTGCCAGCAGCGCGGGACTAGCGGGGAACACCGGGGAGCTGTTTTTT,CASSAGLAGNTGELFF
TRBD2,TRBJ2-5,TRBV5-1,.,TGCGCCAGCAGCCCCACCGCTGGGCTAGCGGGGGTAGAGACCCAGTACTTC,CASSPTAGLAGVETQYF
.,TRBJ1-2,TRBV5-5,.,TGTGCCAGCAACCTACAGGGACCTTATGGCTACACCTTC,CASNLQGPYGYTF
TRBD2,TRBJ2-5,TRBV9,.,TGTGCCAGCAGCGTAGATCTAGCGGGGATCCAAGAGACCCAGTACTTC,CASSVDLAGIQETQYF
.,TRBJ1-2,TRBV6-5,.,TGTGCCAGCAGGGCCACAGGTAGCTATGGCTACACCTTC,CASRATGSYGYTF
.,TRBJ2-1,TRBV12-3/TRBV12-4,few,TGTGCCAGCACCGAGTACAATGAGCAGTTCTTC,CASTEYNEQFF
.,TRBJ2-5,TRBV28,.,TGTGCCAGCAGCCTCCCGGTGTCGTCAGGCAGACCTCAAGAGACCCAGTACTTC,CASSLPVSSGRPQETQYF
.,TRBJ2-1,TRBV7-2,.,TGTGCCAGCAGCTTACGGGCTGGCCTGGGGGCATACAATGAGCAGTTCTTC,CASSLRAGLGAYNEQFF
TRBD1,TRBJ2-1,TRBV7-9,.,TGTGCCAGCAGGTCAACCGGACAGGCCTACAATGAGCAGTTCTTC,CASRSTGQAYNEQFF
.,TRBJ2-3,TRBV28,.,TGTGCCAGCAGTTATCCCACGGGAGTTGGAGATACGCAGTATTTT,CASSYPTGVGDTQYF
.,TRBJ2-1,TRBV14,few,TGTGCCAGCAGCCAACGGGACTGGGGCTACAATGAGCAGTTCTTC,CASSQRDWGYNEQFF
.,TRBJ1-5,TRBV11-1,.,TGTGCCAGCAGCTTATACGACAGGAGGCGTCAGCCCCAGCATTTT,CASSLYDRRRQPQHF
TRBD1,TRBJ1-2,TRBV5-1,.,TGCGCCAGCAGCTTTGGGACAGGGGGCGTCTATGGCTACACCTTC,CASSFGTGGVYGYTF
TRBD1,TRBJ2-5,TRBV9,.,TGTGCCAGCAGCGTAGTTACAGGGGCTCGGGAGACCCAGTACTTC,CASSVVTGARETQYF